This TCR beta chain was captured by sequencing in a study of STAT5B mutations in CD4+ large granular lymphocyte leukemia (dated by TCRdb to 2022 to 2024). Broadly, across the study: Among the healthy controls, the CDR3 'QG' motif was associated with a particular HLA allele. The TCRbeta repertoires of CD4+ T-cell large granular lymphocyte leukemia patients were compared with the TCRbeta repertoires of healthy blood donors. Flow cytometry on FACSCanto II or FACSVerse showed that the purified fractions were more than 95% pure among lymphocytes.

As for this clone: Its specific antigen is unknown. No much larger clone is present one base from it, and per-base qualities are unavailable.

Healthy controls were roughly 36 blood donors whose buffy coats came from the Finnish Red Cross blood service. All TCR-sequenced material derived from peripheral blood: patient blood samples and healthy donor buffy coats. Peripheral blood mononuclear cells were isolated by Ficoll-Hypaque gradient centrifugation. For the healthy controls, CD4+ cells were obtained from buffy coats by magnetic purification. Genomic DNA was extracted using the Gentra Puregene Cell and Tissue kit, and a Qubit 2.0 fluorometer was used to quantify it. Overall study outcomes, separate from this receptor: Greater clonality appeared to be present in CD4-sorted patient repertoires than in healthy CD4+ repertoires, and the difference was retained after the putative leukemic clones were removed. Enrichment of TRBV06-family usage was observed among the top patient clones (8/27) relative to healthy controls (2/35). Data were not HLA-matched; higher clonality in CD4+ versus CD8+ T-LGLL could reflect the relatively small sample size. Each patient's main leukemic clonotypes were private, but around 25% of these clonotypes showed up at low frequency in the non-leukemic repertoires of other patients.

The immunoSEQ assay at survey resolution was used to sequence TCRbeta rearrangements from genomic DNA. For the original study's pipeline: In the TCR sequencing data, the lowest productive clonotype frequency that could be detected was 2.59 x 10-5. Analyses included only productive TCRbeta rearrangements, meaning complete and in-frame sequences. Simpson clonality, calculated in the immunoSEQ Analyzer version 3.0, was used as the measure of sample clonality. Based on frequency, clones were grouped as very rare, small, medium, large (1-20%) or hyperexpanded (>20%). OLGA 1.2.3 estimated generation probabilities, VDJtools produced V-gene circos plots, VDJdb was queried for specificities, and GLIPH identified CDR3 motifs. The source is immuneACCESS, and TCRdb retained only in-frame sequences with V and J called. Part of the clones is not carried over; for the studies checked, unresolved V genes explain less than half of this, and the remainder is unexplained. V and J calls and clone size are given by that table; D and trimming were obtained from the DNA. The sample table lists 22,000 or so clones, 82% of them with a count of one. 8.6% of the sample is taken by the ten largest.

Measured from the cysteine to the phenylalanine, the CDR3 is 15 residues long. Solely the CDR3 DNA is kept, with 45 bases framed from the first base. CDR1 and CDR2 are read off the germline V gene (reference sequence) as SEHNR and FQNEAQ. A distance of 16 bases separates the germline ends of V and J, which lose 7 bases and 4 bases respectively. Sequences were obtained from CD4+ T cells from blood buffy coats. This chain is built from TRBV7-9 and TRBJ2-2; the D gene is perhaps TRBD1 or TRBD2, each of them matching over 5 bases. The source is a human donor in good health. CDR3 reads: CASTAFRDGTGELFF. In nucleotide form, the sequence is TGTGCCAGCACCGCCTTCCGGGACGGCACCGGGGAGCTGTTTTTT.